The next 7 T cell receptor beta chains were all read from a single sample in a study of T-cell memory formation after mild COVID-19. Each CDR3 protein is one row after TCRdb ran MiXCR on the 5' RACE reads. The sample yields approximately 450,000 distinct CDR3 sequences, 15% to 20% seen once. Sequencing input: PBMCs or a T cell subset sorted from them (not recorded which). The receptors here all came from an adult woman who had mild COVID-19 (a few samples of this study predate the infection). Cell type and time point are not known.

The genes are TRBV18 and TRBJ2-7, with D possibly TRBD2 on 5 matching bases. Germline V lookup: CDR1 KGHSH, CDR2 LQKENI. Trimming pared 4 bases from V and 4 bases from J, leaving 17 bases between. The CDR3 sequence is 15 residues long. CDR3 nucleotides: TGTGCCAGCTCACATCCAGTTAGCGAGAAATACGAGCAGTACTTC. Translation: CASSHPVSEKYEQYF.

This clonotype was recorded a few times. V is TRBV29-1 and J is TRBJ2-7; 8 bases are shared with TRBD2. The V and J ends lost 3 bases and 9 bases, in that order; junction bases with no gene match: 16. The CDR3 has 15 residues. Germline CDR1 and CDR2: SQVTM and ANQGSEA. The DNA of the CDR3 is TGCAGCGTTGAGGGTGTCTACTCGGGGGGGCCGGGGCAGTACTTC. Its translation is CSVEGVYSGGPGQYF.

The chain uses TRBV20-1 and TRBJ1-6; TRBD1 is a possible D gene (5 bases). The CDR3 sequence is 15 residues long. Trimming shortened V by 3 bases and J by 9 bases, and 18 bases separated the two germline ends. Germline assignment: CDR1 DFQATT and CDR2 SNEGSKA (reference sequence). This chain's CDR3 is CSARGAGAEGSPLHF. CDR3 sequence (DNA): TGCAGTGCTAGGGGAGCTGGGGCTGAAGGTTCACCCCTCCACTTT.

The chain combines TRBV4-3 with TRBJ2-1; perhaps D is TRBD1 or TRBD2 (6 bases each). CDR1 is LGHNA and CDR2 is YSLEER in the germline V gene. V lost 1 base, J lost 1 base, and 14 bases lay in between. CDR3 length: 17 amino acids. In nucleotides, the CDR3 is TGCGCCAGCAGCCAAGTGTTCCGGGGGCGTTCCTACAATGAGCAGTTCTTC. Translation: CASSQVFRGRSYNEQFF.

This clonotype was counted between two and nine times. The DNA for the CDR3 is TGTGCCAGCAGCTCCCCGAGGGACACTGAAGCTTTCTTT. It translates to CASSSPRDTEAFF. The chain couples TRBV7-2 to TRBJ1-1; D not certain. Germline values: CDR1 SGHTA, CDR2 FQGNSA. The CDR3 sequence is 13 residues long. V dropped 4 bases and J dropped 3 bases, with 9 bases sitting between them.

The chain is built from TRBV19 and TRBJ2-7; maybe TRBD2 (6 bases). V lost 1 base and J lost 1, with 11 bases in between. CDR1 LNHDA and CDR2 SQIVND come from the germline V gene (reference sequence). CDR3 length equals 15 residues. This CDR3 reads CASSIGTSWSYEQYF. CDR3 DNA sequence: TGTGCCAGTAGTATAGGAACTAGCTGGTCCTACGAGCAGTACTTC.

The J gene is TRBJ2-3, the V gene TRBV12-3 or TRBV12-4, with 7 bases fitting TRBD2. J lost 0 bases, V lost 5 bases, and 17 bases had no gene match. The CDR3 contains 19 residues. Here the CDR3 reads CASSPHWGGVLVSTDTQYF. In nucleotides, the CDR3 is TGTGCCAGCAGTCCTCATTGGGGGGGAGTCCTAGTTAGCACAGATACGCAGTATTTT.